The 18 T cell receptor beta chains below all came from one sample that was sequenced in a study of T cell responses to AZD1222 COVID-19 vaccine. This table comes from immunoSEQ multiplex PCR, and its TCRdb copy is limited to in-frame clones, with some not included. Seen here are 75,000 to 85,000 clones, 90% observed once, and the top ten hold about 1.3%. Sample: peripheral blood, taken 28 days after the second AZD1222 dose. The receptor source for this set is an adult who received the AZD1222 COVID-19 vaccine.

The chain recombines TRBV7-9 with TRBJ2-1; D is uncertain. The CDR3 extends over 12 amino acids. Trimming removed 5 bases at V and 4 bases at J, with 6 bases between. CDR1 is SEHNR and CDR2 is FQNEAQ in the germline V gene (reference sequence). CDR3: CASSRGYNEQFF. The CDR3, as DNA: TGTGCCAGCAGCCGCGGATACAATGAGCAGTTCTTC.

The rearrangement links TRBV5-4 to TRBJ1-1; TRBD1 matches at 12 bases. This CDR3 contains 17 residues. CDR1 and CDR2 (germline): SGHNT, YYREEE (reference sequence). Unmatched junction bases numbered 12, after V lost 5 bases and J lost 4 bases. Here the CDR3 reads CASRSRGTGGQGTEAFF. CDR3 in DNA: TGTGCCAGCAGATCCCGGGGGACAGGGGGCCAAGGCACTGAAGCTTTCTTT.

Points on this clone: This is likely a read error, given that the CDR3 carries no conserved phenylalanine or tryptophan at its end. It is unclear where the CDR3 begins or ends on the DNA, so no DNA is shown, and the CDR3 is as TCRdb lists it. The CDR3 reads CASGTQVQQL. V and J are TRBV28 and TRBJ2-7; TRBD1 reflects the table's D call only, with no check against the DNA. 10 amino acids form the CDR3, both terminal residues included. Looked up from germline, CDR1 is MDHEN and CDR2 is SYDVKM.

For the CDR3, the DNA is TGTGCCAGCAGTTACTCGAGCGAGTACTATGGCTACACCTTC. This translates into CASSYSSEYYGYTF. This sequence joins TRBV6-5 and TRBJ1-2; D ambiguous. V was trimmed by 0 bases and J by 3 bases, leaving 8 bases between them. The germline CDR1 and CDR2 sequences are MNHEY and SVGAGI. CDR3 size: 14 residues.

The chain employs TRBV14 and TRBJ1-3, with 7 bases identical to TRBD1. CDR3 length: 17 amino acids. Looked up from germline, CDR1 is SGHDN and CDR2 is FVKESK. The junction had 14 bases not matched to a gene; V was cut back by 1 base and J by 8 bases. The CDR3 spells CASSQVRQGALRDTIYF. CDR3 nucleotide sequence: TGTGCCAGCAGCCAAGTAAGACAGGGAGCTCTTCGGGACACCATATATTTT.

The rearrangement uses TRBV6-6 and TRBJ1-3, with D perhaps TRBD1 (6 bases). Trimming stripped 5 bases from V and 0 bases from J, with 17 bases between. This CDR3 has 17 residues. Germline V gene lookup returns CDR1 MNHNY and CDR2 SVGAGI (reference sequence). CDR3 loop: CASSRQGTVGSGNTIYF. CDR3 bases: TGTGCCAGCAGTCGCCAGGGGACGGTAGGCTCTGGAAACACCATATATTTT.

The rearrangement joins TRBV2 to TRBJ2-1; D gene ambiguous. V was clipped by 7 bases and J by 4 bases, with 11 bases between them. The CDR3 length is 13 residues. Germline lookup yields CDR1 SNHLY and CDR2 FYNNEI. CDR3 residues: CASTSDGYNEQFF. As DNA, the CDR3 is TGTGCCAGCACCAGCGACGGATACAATGAGCAGTTCTTC. Full variable domain (outside the CDR3, taken from reference TRBV2 and TRBJ2-1): EPEVTQTPSHQVTQMGQEVILRCVPISNHLYFYWYRQILGQKVEFLVSFYNNEISEKSEIFDDQFSVERPDGSNFTLKIRSTKLEDSAMYFCASTSDGYNEQFFGPGTRLTVL.

The J gene is TRBJ1-1, the V gene TRBV9; possibly TRBD1 for D (5 bases). The CDR3 sequence is 15 residues long. Trimming took off 3 bases at V and 0 bases at J, with 12 bases between the two ends. Germline CDR1 and CDR2: SGDLS and YYNGEE. The CDR3 is CASSAAGTVNTEAFF. For the CDR3, the DNA is TGTGCCAGCAGCGCTGCCGGGACTGTGAACACTGAAGCTTTCTTT.

A single count supports this clone. The genes are TRBV7-3 and TRBJ2-1; 10 bases agree with TRBD1. CDR1 is SGHTA, CDR2 FQGTGA, per germline. The ends lost 0 bases at V and 7 bases at J; junction bases unmatched: 3. There are 15 residues in the CDR3. CDR3 amino acids: CASSLTGTGVNEQFF. The CDR3 nucleotides read TGTGCCAGCAGCTTAACCGGGACAGGGGTAAATGAGCAGTTCTTC.

CDR3 protein: CASSLVWTVPYGYTF. DNA for the CDR3: TGTGCCAGCAGCTTGGTGTGGACAGTCCCTTATGGCTACACCTTC. The gene calls are TRBV5-4 and TRBJ1-2; a possible D gene is TRBD1 (6 bases). This CDR3 region has 15 residues. Germline values: CDR1 SGHNT, CDR2 YYREEE (reference sequence). Trimming removed 0 bases at V and 5 bases at J, with 14 bases between.

The chain joins TRBV18 to TRBJ2-3; a possible D gene is TRBD2 (5 bases). Trimming took 3 bases from V and 6 from J, leaving 7 bases between them. Germline CDR1 is KGHSH and CDR2 is LQKENI. CDR3 length equals 12 residues. The CDR3 DNA reads TGTGCCAGCTCACCTGGCGGGGATACGCAGTATTTT. Its protein product is CASSPGGDTQYF.

The rearrangement joins TRBV18 to TRBJ1-1, with D possibly TRBD1 on 5 matching bases. Germline V lookup: CDR1 KGHSH, CDR2 LQKENI. The CDR3 is 13 amino acids. The V end lost 2 bases, the J end lost 5 bases, and 9 bases lay between the germline ends. The CDR3 DNA is TGTGCCAGCTCACCAGGGGGGAGGACTGAAGCTTTCTTT. Protein sequence: CASSPGGRTEAFF.

The sample holds a few counts of this clone. The V and J genes are TRBV7-8 and TRBJ1-5, with a tentative D call TRBD1 (6 bases). From germline, CDR1 is SGHVS and CDR2 FQNEAQ. The CDR3 is 15 amino acids. Deletions cut 5 bases from V and 4 bases from J, with 15 bases between. CDR3 residues: CASSPHRVRNQPQHF. The CDR3 region has the DNA TGTGCCAGCAGCCCTCACAGGGTACGGAATCAGCCCCAGCATTTT.

The V gene is TRBV9, the J gene TRBJ2-3; D possibly corresponds to TRBD2 (7 bases). Trimming shortened V by 0 bases and J by 5 bases, and 13 bases separated the two germline ends. CDR1 SGDLS and CDR2 YYNGEE come from the germline V gene. This CDR3 spans 15 amino acids. CDR3 region: CASSVGRGGQDTQYF. The CDR3 DNA reads TGTGCCAGCAGCGTAGGGAGGGGGGGGCAAGATACGCAGTATTTT.

The CDR3 DNA is TGTGCCAGCAGTTTCCCGGACAGAAGCAATCAGCCCCAGCATTTT. It codes for CASSFPDRSNQPQHF. V and J are TRBV28 and TRBJ1-5; TRBD1 might be the D (6 bases). V shed 3 bases and J shed 1 base, with 10 bases lying between them. The CDR3 has 15 residues. The V gene's germline CDR1 is MDHEN and CDR2 SYDVKM.

The CDR3 DNA follows: TGTGCCTGGAGTGTACTTTTCGATGGCTACACCTTC. Protein: CAWSVLFDGYTF. V is TRBV30 and J is TRBJ1-2; D remains unclear. Trimming shortened V by 0 bases and J by 6 bases, and 8 bases separated the two germline ends. The CDR3 sequence is 12 residues long. CDR1 and CDR2 (germline): GTSNPN, SVGIG (reference sequence).

This clone was counted a few times. This chain joins TRBV5-1 and TRBJ1-3; 8 nucleotides line up with TRBD1. The CDR3 spans 16 residues. From germline, CDR1 is SGHRS and CDR2 YFSETQ. V was pared by 3 bases and J by 1 base, with 6 bases of the junction left unmatched. The CDR3 here is CASSWGNRGSGNTIYF. The CDR3 region has the DNA TGCGCCAGCAGCTGGGGCAACAGGGGGTCTGGAAACACCATATATTTT.

The gene calls are TRBV11-2 and TRBJ2-1, with 8 nucleotides matching TRBD1. This CDR3 has 13 residues. V was pared by 6 bases and J by 4 bases, with 2 bases of the junction left unmatched. CDR1 and CDR2 (germline): SGHAT, FQNNGV. The CDR3 loop reads CASRTGGYNEQFF. The CDR3 nucleotides are TGTGCCAGCAGAACAGGGGGTTACAATGAGCAGTTCTTC. The full variable domain, with the rest looked up from reference TRBV11-2 and TRBJ2-1, is EAGVAQSPRYKIIEKRQSVAFWCNPISGHATLYWYQQILGQGPKLLIQFQNNGVVDDSQLPKDRFSAERLKGVDSTLKIQPAKLEDSAVYLCASRTGGYNEQFFGPGTRLTVL.